Each of the 20 T cell receptor beta chains below was sequenced from the same sample in a study of T cell responses to AZD1222 COVID-19 vaccine. Sequencing used immunoSEQ multiplex PCR; TCRdb keeps in-frame clones, though not all of them. The sample carries about 140,000 clones, approximately 93% recorded once. Sequencing used peripheral blood, obtained on day 0 of MenACWY control vaccination. These receptors originate from an adult in good health.

This clone has more than one count but fewer than ten. V usage is TRBV5-1 and J usage is TRBJ1-1; D is unresolved. The CDR3 is 14 residues long. Germline assignment: CDR1 SGHRS and CDR2 YFSETQ. Trimming removed 1 base at V and 2 bases at J, with 9 bases between. The DNA for the CDR3 is TGCGCCAGCAGCTTGCGGCCCGGAAACACTGAAGCTTTCTTT. This encodes CASSLRPGNTEAFF. Filled out from reference TRBV5-1 and TRBJ1-1, the complete variable domain reads KAGVTQTPRYLIKTRGQQVTLSCSPISGHRSVSWYQQTPGQGLQFLFEYFSETQRNKGNFPGRFSGRQFSNSRSEMNVSTLELGDSALYLCASSLRPGNTEAFFGQGTRLTVV.

The CDR3: CASSLGYSNQPQHF. Written as DNA, the CDR3 is TGTGCCAGTTCTTTGGGTTATAGCAATCAGCCCCAGCATTTT. This chain links TRBV6-5 with TRBJ1-5; D ambiguous. This CDR3 spans 14 amino acids. Germline loops: CDR1 MNHEY, CDR2 SVGAGI. The ends were cut back, 9 bases at V and 0 bases at J, with 12 bases in the middle.

The V call is TRBV6-1, the J call TRBJ1-2, with a possible D match to TRBD1 (5 bases). The germline gives CDR1 MNHNS, CDR2 SASEGT. The CDR3 runs 14 residues. V was trimmed by 2 bases and J by 3 bases, leaving 10 bases between them. CDR3 region: CASSETQVHYGYTF. The DNA of the CDR3 is TGTGCCAGCAGTGAAACACAGGTCCACTATGGCTACACCTTC.

This sequence joins TRBV7-9 and TRBJ2-1, with 8 bases fitting TRBD1. CDR3 size: 15 residues. J lost 9 bases, V lost 6 bases, and 13 bases had no gene match. Looked up from germline, CDR1 is SEHNR and CDR2 is FQNEAQ (reference sequence). This CDR3 reads CASRKGQGAWSEQFF. The CDR3 DNA reads TGTGCCAGCAGAAAAGGGCAGGGGGCTTGGAGTGAGCAGTTCTTC.

The V gene is TRBV6-1, the J gene TRBJ1-2, with D tentatively TRBD1 (5 bases). Trimming cost V 1 base and J 6 bases, with 12 bases left between them. The CDR3 totals 14 residues. Germline CDR1 is MNHNS and CDR2 is SASEGT. In DNA form, the CDR3 reads TGTGCCAGCAGTGAAGTTTGGTGGGGGGATGGCTACACCTTC. The encoded protein is CASSEVWWGDGYTF.

CDR3 amino acids: CASPSVRSPLHF. The CDR3 DNA reads as TGCGCCAGCCCCTCGGTGCGGTCACCCCTCCACTTT. The V gene is TRBV5-1, the J gene TRBJ1-6; D is undetermined. The length of the CDR3 is 12 residues. V shed 7 bases and J shed 10 bases, with 12 bases lying between them. Germline V gene lookup returns CDR1 SGHRS and CDR2 YFSETQ. The entire variable domain, with the rest obtained from reference TRBV5-1 and TRBJ1-6, is as follows: KAGVTQTPRYLIKTRGQQVTLSCSPISGHRSVSWYQQTPGQGLQFLFEYFSETQRNKGNFPGRFSGRQFSNSRSEMNVSTLELGDSALYLCASPSVRSPLHFGNGTRLTVT.

This clone is a singleton in its sample. The chain employs TRBV9 and TRBJ2-1, with 15 positions matching TRBD2. Germline assignment: CDR1 SGDLS and CDR2 YYNGEE. V lost 2 bases and J lost 6; bases outside the gene matches: 9. There are 18 residues in the CDR3. The CDR3 DNA reads TGTGCCAGCAGCGTGGGACTAGCGGGAGGTTGGAGGGGCAATGAGCAGTTCTTC. Its translation is CASSVGLAGGWRGNEQFF.

J is TRBJ1-5 and V is TRBV18, with 7 positions matching TRBD1. The ends lost 3 bases at V and 7 bases at J; junction bases unmatched: 12. Germline CDR1 reads KGHSH; CDR2 reads LQKENI. CDR3 length: 16 amino acids. As DNA, the CDR3 is TGTGCCAGCTCACCCCCGAAAACAGGGGACGGACAGCCCCAGCATTTT. Encoded protein: CASSPPKTGDGQPQHF.

V usage is TRBV5-1 and J usage is TRBJ1-2, with TRBD1 matching 7 bases. V lost 4 bases to trimming and J lost 1 base; unmatched junction nucleotides: 10. Germline assignment: CDR1 SGHRS and CDR2 YFSETQ. The CDR3 is made up of 16 amino acids. In DNA, the CDR3 is TGCGCCAGCAGCCACACGACAGGGCCTGGTAACTATGGCTACACCTTC. Translating it yields CASSHTTGPGNYGYTF.

The chain is built from TRBV7-2 and TRBJ1-1; D remains unclear. Trimming stripped 5 bases from V and 2 bases from J, with 12 bases between. Germline V gene sequence: CDR1 SGHTA, CDR2 FQGNSA. This CDR3 is built from 14 residues. As DNA, the CDR3 is TGTGCCAGCAGCCTGAGTCACAGCAACACTGAAGCTTTCTTT. Translation gives CASSLSHSNTEAFF.

The chain combines TRBV4-3 with TRBJ1-2; TRBD1 agrees at 7 bases. The CDR3 has 15 amino acids. V gave up 6 bases and J gave up 5 bases; unmatched junction bases: 12. Per germline, CDR1 LGHNA and CDR2 YSLEER. The CDR3 bases are TGCGCCAGCAGTTTAAGAACAGGGGAGGGATATGGCTACACCTTC. Amino acid sequence: CASSLRTGEGYGYTF.

V gene TRBV7-2 combines with J gene TRBJ1-1; TRBD1 matches at 7 bases. Germline CDR1 and CDR2: SGHTA and FQGNSA. The CDR3 extends over 17 amino acids. J was trimmed by 1 base and V by 2 bases; bases with no gene match: 10. The CDR3 loop reads CASSLFDWTGANTEAFF. The CDR3 DNA is TGTGCCAGCAGCTTATTCGACTGGACAGGAGCGAACACTGAAGCTTTCTTT.

V and J are TRBV10-1 and TRBJ1-2; no firm D call. This CDR3 is 10 amino acids long. CDR1 is WNHNN and CDR2 is SYGVQD in the germline V gene (reference sequence). V lost 8 bases and J 8 bases, leaving 9 bases between the germline ends. The CDR3 region is CASGLPGYTF. The CDR3 DNA reads TGCGCCAGCGGGTTGCCCGGCTACACCTTC.

This chain uses TRBV7-9 with TRBJ2-5; perhaps TRBD2 as D (5 bases). The CDR3 extends over 16 amino acids. Germline V gene data show CDR1 as SEHNR and CDR2 as FQNEAQ (reference sequence). V lost 5 bases and J 2 bases, leaving 18 bases between the germline ends. Written as DNA, the CDR3 is TGTGCCAGCAGCCGATTCGGGAATGTGAGGCAAGAGACCCAGTACTTC. Translating gives CASSRFGNVRQETQYF.

This clone was observed a handful of times. The chain couples TRBV10-3 to TRBJ2-1; 8 positions agree with TRBD2. This CDR3 comprises 17 residues. Germline CDR1 is ENHRY and CDR2 is SYGVKD. V lost 5 bases to trimming and J lost 3 bases; unmatched junction nucleotides: 12. DNA of the CDR3: TGTGCCATCAGTTTTAGCGGGGCCCGGGGTATCTACAATGAGCAGTTCTTC. This encodes CAISFSGARGIYNEQFF.

The J gene is TRBJ2-1, the V gene TRBV24-1, with D unclear. The V end was cut by 1 base, the J end by 10 bases, with 10 bases between. Per the germline V gene, CDR1 is KGHDR and CDR2 is SFDVKD. CDR3 size: 13 residues. DNA for the CDR3: TGTGCCACCAGTGATTTAAGAATAGGCGAGCAGTTCTTC. Protein: CATSDLRIGEQFF.

The rearrangement joins TRBV4-3 to TRBJ1-2; D is ambiguous. Germline CDR1 is LGHNA and CDR2 is YSLEER. Trimming removed 0 bases from V and 8 bases from J, with 7 bases in between. This CDR3 is built from 12 residues. The CDR3 DNA reads as TGCGCCAGCAGCCAAGACCAGGTGGGCTACACCTTC. As protein: CASSQDQVGYTF.

V gene TRBV6-5 combines with J gene TRBJ1-5, with D perhaps TRBD1 (5 bases). Trimming took off 5 bases at V and 4 bases at J, with 9 bases between the two ends. The CDR3 has 13 amino acids. Germline V CDR1 and CDR2: MNHEY, SVGAGI. The CDR3 region has the DNA TGTGCCAGCAGTACCCAGGGTAATCAGCCCCAGCATTTT. This codes for CASSTQGNQPQHF.

The V gene is TRBV5-1, the J gene TRBJ1-1, with D tentatively TRBD1 (5 bases). The CDR3 is made up of 16 amino acids. V lost 0 bases and J 1 base, leaving 13 bases between the germline ends. Germline V gene lookup returns CDR1 SGHRS and CDR2 YFSETQ. CDR3 protein: CASSLEGPSRNTEAFF. The CDR3 DNA reads TGCGCCAGCAGCTTGGAGGGGCCCTCGAGGAACACTGAAGCTTTCTTT. Variable domain in full (rest from reference TRBV5-1 and TRBJ1-1): KAGVTQTPRYLIKTRGQQVTLSCSPISGHRSVSWYQQTPGQGLQFLFEYFSETQRNKGNFPGRFSGRQFSNSRSEMNVSTLELGDSALYLCASSLEGPSRNTEAFFGQGTRLTVV.

The genes are TRBV28 and TRBJ1-6; TRBD1 is a possible D gene (6 bases). This CDR3 region has 14 residues. Germline-derived CDR1 and CDR2 are MDHEN and SYDVKM. The V and J ends lost 7 bases and 7 bases respectively, with 14 bases between them. The DNA for the CDR3 is TGTGCCAGCAAGGGGGGGGGAGAAAATTCACCCCTCCACTTT. Protein product: CASKGGGENSPLHF.